One TCR beta chain is described in this entry. This sample stems from a study of blood T cell repertoires in COVID-19. There are 14 residues in the CDR3. V lost 5 bases, J lost 3 bases, and 2 bases stayed unmatched. From germline, CDR1 is MDHEN and CDR2 SYDVKM. TCRdb's table, derived via immunoSEQ multiplex PCR, lists solely in-frame clones and lacks some. The sample holds around 150,000 clones, approximately 80% seen once. The TCR comes from an older man who had been exposed to COVID-19. Sequencing input: PBMCs or T cells enriched from blood (not recorded which). The rearrangement links TRBV28 to TRBJ2-3; 10 bases match TRBD2. The CDR3: CASSEAGGTDTQYF. Here the CDR3 DNA reads TGTGCCAGCAGTGAAGCGGGAGGGACAGATACGCAGTATTTT.